Shown below are 10 T cell receptor beta chains from a single sample sequenced in a study of early T cells in non-severe SARS-CoV-2 infection. TCRdb ran MiXCR on the 5' RACE reads and lists one entry per CDR3 protein. Of about 64,000 distinct CDR3 sequences listed, about 11% are singletons. The material was whole blood, obtained at baseline. Receptors originate from an adult who was a healthcare worker with PCR-confirmed SARS-CoV-2 infection or an uninfected control (not recorded which).

This clonotype has just a few counts. The rearrangement uses TRBV18 and TRBJ2-7; TRBD2 might be the D (6 bases). Between the trimmed V and J ends, which lost 0 bases and 5 bases, there was a span of 20 bases. The CDR3 spans 17 residues. Per the germline V gene, CDR1 is KGHSH and CDR2 is LQKENI. Here the CDR3 DNA reads TGTGCCAGCTCACCACCGGCGGAGGGGACCCGAGGGCACGAGCAGTACTTC. Amino acid sequence: CASSPPAEGTRGHEQYF.

This clonotype was found many times. V is TRBV29-1 and J is TRBJ1-2, with D possibly matching TRBD1 (6 bases). V was pared by 8 bases and J by 0 bases, with 13 bases between. Germline V gives CDR1 SQVTM, CDR2 ANQGSEA. The CDR3 totals 13 residues. The chain's CDR3 is CSTMDSPNYGYTF. The CDR3, as DNA: TGCAGCACCATGGACAGCCCTAACTATGGCTACACCTTC.

In this sample, this clonotype turned up a few times. V is TRBV2 and J is TRBJ2-5, with D possibly being TRBD1 (6 bases). Germline CDR1 SNHLY, CDR2 FYNNEI. Trimming shortened V by 0 bases and J by 4 bases, and 12 bases separated the two germline ends. The CDR3 sequence is 15 residues long. CDR3 residues: CASSEAGTMGETQYF. As DNA, the CDR3 is TGTGCCAGCAGTGAAGCAGGGACAATGGGAGAGACCCAGTACTTC.

This clonotype was observed a handful of times. The genes are TRBV7-2 and TRBJ2-7, with 10 nucleotides matching TRBD2. Trimming took 5 bases from V and 0 from J; bases not matched to a gene: 10. Looked up from germline, CDR1 is SGHTA and CDR2 is FQGNSA. The length of the CDR3 is 17 residues. Written as DNA, the CDR3 is TGTGCCAGCAGCCTTAGCGGGGGGTTCCTCAGCTCCTACGAGCAGTACTTC. It is translated as CASSLSGGFLSSYEQYF.

The chain couples TRBV20-1 to TRBJ1-6; D call uncertain. The V end lost 5 bases, the J end lost 1 base, and 9 bases lay between the germline ends. Germline values: CDR1 DFQATT, CDR2 SNEGSKA (reference sequence). This CDR3 region has 14 residues. In DNA, the CDR3 is TGCAGTGCTCTCCCGGGGTCCTATAATTCACCCCTCCACTTT. Its translation: CSALPGSYNSPLHF.

This clonotype was seen a few times. V and J are TRBV12-3 or TRBV12-4 and TRBJ1-2, with D possibly matching TRBD1 (6 bases). The CDR3 runs 13 residues. V was shortened by 8 bases and J by 0 bases, with 10 bases between the two germline ends. The CDR3 region is CASYRQANYGYTF. CDR3 sequence (DNA): TGTGCCAGCTACCGACAGGCTAACTATGGCTACACCTTC.

Turning to this clonotype: At one of its ends the junction is not consistent with the germline gene, which may arise from a read error. The rearrangement joins TRBV20-1 to TRBJ2-7, with 9 bases aligning to TRBD1. This CDR3 is built from 14 residues. Germline CDR1 is DFQATT and CDR2 is SNEGSKA (reference sequence). The CDR3 loop is CSATSGTGSYEQYF. CDR3 coding DNA: TGCAGCGCTACTTCCGGGACAGGGTCCTACGAGCAGTACTTC.

This clonotype was seen a handful of times. The rearrangement uses TRBV20-1 and TRBJ1-2; D possibly corresponds to TRBD1 (6 bases). Trimming took 5 bases from V and 4 from J, leaving 35 bases between them. The CDR3 extends over 20 amino acids. Per germline, CDR1 DFQATT and CDR2 SNEGSKA (reference sequence). The CDR3 here is CSALDRISSLTVTGPYGYTF. As DNA, the CDR3 is TGCAGTGCTCTTGACAGGATATCATCTCTGACGGTCACGGGACCCTATGGCTACACCTTC.

J is TRBJ1-2 and V is TRBV20-1; 7 nucleotides line up with TRBD1. This CDR3 spans 15 amino acids. Trimming removed 3 bases from V and 0 bases from J; junction bases left unmatched: 7. CDR1 DFQATT and CDR2 SNEGSKA come from the germline V gene (reference sequence). The CDR3 loop is CSARAGGETNYGYTF. In DNA, the CDR3 is TGCAGTGCTAGGGCAGGGGGAGAGACTAACTATGGCTACACCTTC.

This clonotype was seen only a few times. This sequence joins TRBV19 and TRBJ2-7; D is tentatively TRBD1 or TRBD2 (5 bases each). The CDR3 length is 14 residues. Germline V lookup: CDR1 LNHDA, CDR2 SQIVND (reference sequence). V was pared by 6 bases and J by 6 bases, with 18 bases between. DNA of the CDR3: TGTGCCAGTAGACCAGCCGGGACCCACCGCGAGCAGTACTTC. Translation: CASRPAGTHREQYF.